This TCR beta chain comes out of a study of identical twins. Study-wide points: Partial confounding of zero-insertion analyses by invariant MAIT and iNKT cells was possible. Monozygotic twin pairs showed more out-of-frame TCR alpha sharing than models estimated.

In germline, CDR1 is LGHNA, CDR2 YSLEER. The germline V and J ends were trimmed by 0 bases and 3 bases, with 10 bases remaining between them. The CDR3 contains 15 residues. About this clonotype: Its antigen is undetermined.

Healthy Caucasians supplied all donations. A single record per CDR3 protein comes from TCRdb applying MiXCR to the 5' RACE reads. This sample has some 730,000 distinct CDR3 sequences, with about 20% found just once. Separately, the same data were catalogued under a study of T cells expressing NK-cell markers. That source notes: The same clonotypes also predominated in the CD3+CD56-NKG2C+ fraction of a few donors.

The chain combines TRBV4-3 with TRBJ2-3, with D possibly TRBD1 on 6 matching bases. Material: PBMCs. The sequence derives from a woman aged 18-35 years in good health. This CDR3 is CASSQEPGVTDTQYF. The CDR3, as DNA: TGCGCCAGCAGCCAAGAGCCAGGGGTGACAGATACGCAGTATTTT.